What follows are 9 T cell receptor beta chains derived from one specimen sequenced in a study of control samples from healthy donors and cancer patients. Repertoires were generated with immunoSEQ multiplex PCR, while TCRdb's copy carries only in-frame clones and drops some. The table lists some 45,000 clones, approximately 90% of them singletons. Material for sequencing was PBMCs. The receptors derive from a woman aged 35 to 49 with head and neck cancer.

The V call is TRBV3-1 (or the pseudogene TRBV3-2), the J call TRBJ2-7, with 8 bases fitting TRBD2. CDR3 length: 14 amino acids. Trimming removed 3 bases from V and 5 bases from J; junction bases left unmatched: 6. Germline V gene lookup returns CDR1 LGHDT and CDR2 YNNKEL (reference sequence). The CDR3 here is CASSQRGARDEQYF. CDR3 DNA sequence: TGTGCCAGCAGCCAGCGGGGGGCCCGGGACGAGCAGTACTTC.

This rearrangement joins TRBV4-1 to TRBJ2-7; possible D gene TRBD2, 5 bases. CDR1 MGHRA and CDR2 YSYEKL come from the germline V gene. CDR3 length equals 15 residues. The V end was cut by 2 bases, the J end by 3 bases, with 14 bases between. CDR3 region: CASSQSNLGVYEQYF. For the CDR3, the DNA is TGCGCCAGCAGCCAATCTAACCTGGGAGTCTACGAGCAGTACTTC.

This clone has a handful of counts. This same CDR3 is encoded by further DNA sequences in the sample. V gene TRBV7-9 combines with J gene TRBJ1-3, with a weak D call TRBD1 (6 bases). The CDR3 spans 15 residues. From germline, CDR1 is SEHNR and CDR2 FQNEAQ (reference sequence). Trimming shortened V by 1 base and J by 4 bases, and 11 bases separated the two germline ends. The CDR3 nucleotides are TGTGCCAGCAGCTTAGAGCAGGGGAGAGGAAACACCATATATTTT. It specifies CASSLEQGRGNTIYF. Drawing the rest from reference TRBV7-9 and TRBJ1-3, the complete variable domain is DTGVSQNPRHKITKRGQNVTFRCDPISEHNRLYWYRQTLGQGPEFLTYFQNEAQLEKSRLLSDRFSAERPKGSFSTLEIQRTEQGDSAMYLCASSLEQGRGNTIYFGEGSWLTVV.

The V gene is TRBV6-6, the J gene TRBJ1-1, with D possibly matching TRBD1 (5 bases). Germline V lookup: CDR1 MNHNY, CDR2 SVGAGI (reference sequence). The CDR3 totals 13 residues. Trimming removed 7 bases from V and 4 bases from J, with 13 bases in between. CDR3 DNA sequence: TGTGCCAGCAAAGGGGAGGGTGGCACTGAAGCTTTCTTT. Translated, it gives CASKGEGGTEAFF.

The rearrangement links TRBV24-1 to TRBJ2-7, with D perhaps TRBD1 or TRBD2 (5 bases each). Deletions cut 3 bases from V and 0 bases from J, with 11 bases between. This CDR3 comprises 15 residues. Per germline, CDR1 KGHDR and CDR2 SFDVKD. CDR3 loop: CATSDPGDASYEQYF. The CDR3 DNA sequence: TGTGCCACCAGTGATCCTGGGGACGCCTCCTACGAGCAGTACTTC.

The chain employs TRBV28 and TRBJ1-2; tentatively, D is TRBD1 (6 bases). Germline CDR1 MDHEN, CDR2 SYDVKM. The CDR3 spans 12 residues. The V end lost 6 bases, the J end lost 4 bases, and 9 bases lay between the germline ends. The DNA for the CDR3 is TGTGCCAGCAGACTGGACAGCTATGGCTACACCTTC. The encoded protein is CASRLDSYGYTF.

This sequence joins TRBV5-1 and TRBJ2-5; 9 bases agree with TRBD2. The CDR3 extends over 14 amino acids. Germline loops: CDR1 SGHRS, CDR2 YFSETQ. The CDR3 DNA reads as TGCCCCCCCAGACGGCGGGAGGGCGGGGAGACCCAGTACTTC. Translated, it gives CPPRRREGGETQYF.

The chain uses TRBV5-1 and TRBJ2-5; 7 bases fit TRBD1. The CDR3 covers 14 residues. Germline values: CDR1 SGHRS, CDR2 YFSETQ. After removal of 4 bases from V and 2 bases from J, the junction contained 5 bases not matched to a gene. The CDR3 loop is CASSIWTGQETQYF. CDR3 in DNA: TGCGCCAGCAGCATTTGGACAGGTCAAGAGACCCAGTACTTC.

The chain links TRBV3-1 (or the pseudogene TRBV3-2) to TRBJ2-7; 15 bases match TRBD2. J gave up 1 base and V 3 bases, and 13 bases lay outside the gene matches. The CDR3 covers 20 residues. Per germline, CDR1 LGHDT and CDR2 YNNKEL (reference sequence). CDR3 DNA sequence: TGTGCCAGCAGCCAGGACCGGGGACTAGCGGGAGGCCTGATTTCCTACGAGCAGTACTTC. Residues: CASSQDRGLAGGLISYEQYF.